Reported below is one TCR beta chain. Sequenced by immunoSEQ multiplex PCR; TCRdb stores in-frame clones only, minus some. Here the sample spans about 44,000 clones, 80% being singletons. These data belong to a study of OX40 agonist ivuxolimab in advanced cancers. This CDR3 has 14 amino acids. Trimming took 4 bases from V and 3 from J, leaving 13 bases between them. Germline V gene data show CDR1 as SGHDN and CDR2 as FVKESK. The sequencing used CD4+ or CD8+ T cells sorted from blood, collected in a trial of the OX40 agonist ivuxolimab. The receptor's source is an adult with an advanced solid tumor such as melanoma, head and neck, liver or kidney cancer. The chain couples TRBV14 to TRBJ2-7, with D hard to call. CDR3 loop: CASSPHLQSYEQYF. CDR3 DNA sequence: TGTGCCAGCAGCCCCCACCTACAGAGCTACGAGCAGTACTTC.